The 31 T cell receptor beta chains given below trace back to one sample, sequenced in a study of PD-L1 blockade in urothelial cancer. This table comes from immunoSEQ multiplex PCR, and its TCRdb copy is limited to in-frame clones, with some not included. Of nearly 35,000 clones listed, 84% are singletons. The time point is: pretreatment peripheral blood. The source material was PBMCs, sampled around atezolizumab (anti-PD-L1) treatment. These receptors all stem from a man aged 60-69 years with urothelial cancer.

The V gene is TRBV16, the J gene TRBJ1-5; 8 bases map to TRBD1. Germline V gene lookup returns CDR1 KGHSY and CDR2 FQNENV. The CDR3 has 17 amino acids. J gave up 4 bases and V 0 bases, and 8 bases lay outside the gene matches. The CDR3 region has the DNA TGTGCCAGCAGCCAATCGCAGGGGGCTAGAGCAAATCAGCCCCAGCATTTT. Translation: CASSQSQGARANQPQHF.

The chain has TRBV27 and TRBJ2-1; a possible D gene is TRBD2 (6 bases). Germline V lookup: CDR1 MNHEY, CDR2 SMNVEV (reference sequence). The V gene lost 2 bases and the J gene lost 7 bases, with 12 bases spanning the gap. This CDR3 spans 14 amino acids. CDR3 amino acids: CASSLLASVNEQFF. In DNA, the CDR3 is TGTGCCAGCAGTTTACTAGCGTCTGTGAATGAGCAGTTCTTC.

This chain connects TRBV7-9 to TRBJ2-3; 10 positions agree with TRBD1. CDR1 SEHNR and CDR2 FQNEAQ come from the germline V gene (reference sequence). CDR3 length: 16 residues. The trim removed 4 bases at V and 2 bases at J, leaving 6 bases unmatched. The CDR3 DNA reads TGTGCCAGCAGCTCGCGGGACAGGGGTCTCACAGATACGCAGTATTTT. Translation gives CASSSRDRGLTDTQYF.

The V gene is TRBV19, the J gene TRBJ2-3, with 7 positions matching TRBD2. Germline CDR1 reads LNHDA; CDR2 reads SQIVND (reference sequence). Unmatched junction bases numbered 16, after V lost 6 bases and J lost 7 bases. CDR3 length equals 16 residues. The CDR3 region is CASSRGASGIGYTQYF. The CDR3 DNA reads as TGTGCCAGTAGCCGTGGGGCCAGCGGGATTGGATATACGCAGTATTTT. Variable domain in full (rest from reference TRBV19 and TRBJ2-3): DGGITQSPKYLFRKEGQNVTLSCEQNLNHDAMYWYRQDPGQGLRLIYYSQIVNDFQKGDIAEGYSVSREKKESFPLTVTSAQKNPTAFYLCASSRGASGIGYTQYFGPGTRLTVL.

The gene calls are TRBV30 and TRBJ2-5, with a weak D call TRBD2 (7 bases). The CDR3 sequence is 13 residues long. V dropped 3 bases and J dropped 3 bases, with 11 bases sitting between them. CDR1 and CDR2 from the germline V gene are GTSNPN and SVGIG (reference sequence). The CDR3 sequence is CAWRLGGEETQYF. The CDR3 DNA follows: TGTGCCTGGAGGTTAGGGGGGGAAGAGACCCAGTACTTC.

V is TRBV7-3 and J is TRBJ1-2, with 8 nucleotides matching TRBD1. V shed 5 bases and J 5 bases; nucleotides not matched to a gene: 10. Looked up from germline, CDR1 is SGHTA and CDR2 is FQGTGA. The CDR3 is 15 amino acids. CDR3 region: CASSQATGVEYGYTF. The CDR3 coding sequence is TGTGCCAGCAGCCAGGCGACAGGGGTGGAATATGGCTACACCTTC. The full variable domain, its missing parts supplied by reference TRBV7-3 and TRBJ1-2, is GAGVSQTPSNKVTEKGKYVELRCDPISGHTALYWYRQSLGQGPEFLIYFQGTGAADDSGLPNDRFFAVRPEGSVSTLKIQRTERGDSAVYLCASSQATGVEYGYTFGSGTRLTVV.

The chain is built from TRBV28 and TRBJ1-6, with 7 bases aligning to TRBD1. This CDR3 region has 14 residues. J gave up 10 bases and V 5 bases, and 8 bases lay outside the gene matches. In germline, CDR1 is MDHEN, CDR2 SYDVKM. The CDR3 DNA reads as TGTGCCAGCAGTGAGGGGGCGAAAGGCTCACCCCTCCACTTT. This encodes CASSEGAKGSPLHF.

This clone was seen only once. The chain links TRBV7-2 to TRBJ2-3; 11 positions match TRBD2. Germline lookup yields CDR1 SGHTA and CDR2 FQGNSA. J was trimmed by 1 base and V by 6 bases; bases with no gene match: 12. This CDR3 is built from 18 residues. CDR3 sequence reads: CASRSRSGRAGGTDTQYF. The CDR3 bases are TGTGCCAGCAGGTCCCGTAGCGGGAGGGCCGGAGGCACAGATACGCAGTATTTT.

The chain uses TRBV5-6 and TRBJ1-2, with D maybe TRBD1 (5 bases). CDR3 length: 16 amino acids. Germline loops: CDR1 SGHDT, CDR2 YYEEEE. Trimming pared 3 bases from V and 0 bases from J, leaving 15 bases between. CDR3 loop: CASSSSQGLANYGYTF. CDR3 nucleotides: TGTGCCAGCAGCTCGTCTCAGGGATTAGCTAACTATGGCTACACCTTC.

The chain carries TRBV6-1 and TRBJ2-5; TRBD2 might be the D (6 bases). Germline loops: CDR1 MNHNS, CDR2 SASEGT. V lost 6 bases and J 0 bases, leaving 14 bases between the germline ends. The CDR3 contains 15 residues. Here the CDR3 DNA reads TGTGCCAGCAGCTCCCAACGGGGGTACCAAGAGACCCAGTACTTC. Protein product: CASSSQRGYQETQYF.

The rearrangement joins TRBV7-8 to TRBJ1-4, with 8 positions matching TRBD1. Germline assignment: CDR1 SGHVS and CDR2 FQNEAQ. V lost 4 bases and J lost 8; bases outside the gene matches: 12. This CDR3 contains 16 residues. The CDR3 protein is CASSSSRTGYYEKLFF. CDR3 DNA: TGTGCCAGCAGCTCATCCCGGACAGGGTATTACGAAAAACTGTTTTTT.

The chain joins TRBV7-9 to TRBJ2-5; 9 bases map to TRBD1. Per germline, CDR1 SEHNR and CDR2 FQNEAQ (reference sequence). Unmatched junction bases numbered 9, after V lost 5 bases and J lost 5 bases. This CDR3 is built from 15 residues. For the CDR3, the DNA is TGTGCCAGCAGCAGAACAGGGGGCGCTGGGGAGACCCAGTACTTC. Translated, it gives CASSRTGGAGETQYF.

This chain's CDR3 is CASSLRSGVDIQYF. CDR3 DNA sequence: TGTGCCAGCAGCTTAAGATCTGGAGTTGACATTCAGTACTTC. The rearrangement links TRBV7-2 to TRBJ2-4; no firm D call. Between the trimmed V and J ends, which lost 2 bases and 8 bases, there was a span of 13 bases. The CDR3 spans 14 residues. Germline-derived CDR1 and CDR2 are SGHTA and FQGNSA.

The chain is built from TRBV5-4 and TRBJ1-2; D perhaps matches TRBD1 (5 bases). The CDR3 runs 12 residues. Trimming pared 0 bases from V and 8 bases from J, leaving 8 bases between. The germline V gene has CDR1 SGHNT and CDR2 YYREEE (reference sequence). The CDR3 sequence is CASSLEGVGYTF. The CDR3 DNA reads as TGTGCCAGCAGCTTGGAAGGGGTAGGCTACACCTTC.

This chain connects TRBV11-2 to TRBJ2-7; 9 nucleotides match TRBD2. Unmatched junction bases numbered 6, after V lost 4 bases and J lost 5 bases. The germline gives CDR1 SGHAT, CDR2 FQNNGV. The CDR3 consists of 14 residues. The CDR3 nucleotides are TGTGCCAGCAGCTGGGCCGGGACTAGCAACGAGCAGTACTTC. Translating it yields CASSWAGTSNEQYF.

V is TRBV15 and J is TRBJ2-7; TRBD1 matches at 9 bases. In germline, CDR1 is LNHNV, CDR2 YYDKDF (reference sequence). CDR3 length: 16 amino acids. Trimming removed 0 bases from V and 5 bases from J; junction bases left unmatched: 8. CDR3 sequence (DNA): TGTGCCACCAGCAGAGACGGGGGACAGGGCAACGACGAGCAGTACTTC. Translated, it gives CATSRDGGQGNDEQYF.

About this clone: A junction boundary mismatches the germline segment, possibly from a read error. This rearrangement joins TRBV7-7 to TRBJ1-2; possibly TRBD1 for D (5 bases). This CDR3 has 16 residues. Germline V gives CDR1 SSHAT, CDR2 FNYEAQ (reference sequence). CDR3 in amino acids: CASSLGSRGSVNGYTF. The CDR3 nucleotides are TGTGCTAGCAGCTTAGGTTCAAGGGGTAGTGTGAATGGCTACACCTTC.

The chain uses TRBV6-5 and TRBJ1-2; D gene unclear. Germline V gene sequence: CDR1 MNHEY, CDR2 SVGAGI. Trimming took off 1 base at V and 4 bases at J, with 10 bases between the two ends. The CDR3 is 14 amino acids. Written as DNA, the CDR3 is TGTGCCAGCAGTTACTTGAGGGAACTCTATGGCTACACCTTC. This gives the protein CASSYLRELYGYTF.

The J gene is TRBJ1-2, the V gene TRBV6-5; TRBD1 might be the D (5 bases). Germline-derived CDR1 and CDR2 are MNHEY and SVGAGI. V dropped 6 bases and J dropped 6 bases, with 20 bases sitting between them. There are 15 residues in the CDR3. The CDR3 DNA reads TGTGCCAGCAGCTCGGGACTCCCCGTTGAGAATGGCTACACCTTC. Translating gives CASSSGLPVENGYTF.

The chain couples TRBV28 to TRBJ1-5; D possibly corresponds to TRBD1 (6 bases). V lost 5 bases and J 5 bases, leaving 19 bases between the germline ends. The CDR3 sequence is 16 residues long. CDR1 and CDR2 (germline): MDHEN, SYDVKM. The CDR3 sequence: CASSIRVGARDQPQHF. CDR3 sequence (DNA): TGTGCCAGCAGTATAAGGGTGGGGGCGCGGGATCAGCCCCAGCATTTT.

This clone was seen a few times. The chain is built from TRBV5-1 and TRBJ2-1; 8 bases agree with TRBD2. This CDR3 has 15 amino acids. The junction had 5 bases not matched to a gene; V was cut back by 0 bases and J by 6 bases. Germline CDR1 SGHRS, CDR2 YFSETQ. The CDR3 spells CASSLASGSLNEQFF. CDR3 DNA: TGCGCCAGCAGCTTGGCCAGCGGGAGTCTCAATGAGCAGTTCTTC.

As DNA, the CDR3 is TGCGCCAGCAGCTTGTACGGGGCGGGGAATTCACCCCTCCACTTT. The encoded protein is CASSLYGAGNSPLHF. V is TRBV5-1 and J is TRBJ1-6; perhaps TRBD1 as D (5 bases). This CDR3 is 15 amino acids long. V lost 1 base and J 7 bases, leaving 12 bases between the germline ends. The germline gives CDR1 SGHRS, CDR2 YFSETQ.

The rearrangement uses TRBV18 and TRBJ2-1; 9 positions match TRBD2. The germline V gene encodes CDR1 KGHSH and CDR2 LQKENI. With 3 bases clipped from V and 5 bases from J, the junction kept 5 bases outside the gene matches. The CDR3 contains 15 residues. The CDR3 sequence: CASSPRASGNNEQFF. As DNA, the CDR3 is TGTGCCAGCTCACCGCGGGCTAGCGGGAACAATGAGCAGTTCTTC.

The chain joins TRBV10-3 to TRBJ1-1, with D maybe TRBD1 (5 bases). CDR1 is ENHRY, CDR2 SYGVKD, per germline. The V and J ends lost 6 bases and 0 bases respectively, with 11 bases between them. The CDR3 spans 14 residues. The CDR3 reads CAIRAAGLNTEAFF. The CDR3, as DNA: TGTGCCATCAGGGCCGCAGGGTTGAACACTGAAGCTTTCTTT.

The chain is built from TRBV7-2 and TRBJ1-2; D is uncertain. CDR1 and CDR2 from the germline V gene are SGHTA and FQGNSA. Between the trimmed V and J ends, which lost 1 base and 0 bases, there was a span of 12 bases. This CDR3 is built from 16 residues. The CDR3 protein is CASSLGGQAANYGYTF. The CDR3 nucleotides are TGTGCCAGCAGCTTAGGAGGGCAGGCTGCTAACTATGGCTACACCTTC.

This clone was counted a few times. The V and J genes are TRBV2 and TRBJ2-7; D may be TRBD2 (5 bases). Germline V CDR1 and CDR2: SNHLY, FYNNEI. Trimming shortened V by 6 bases and J by 3 bases, and 18 bases separated the two germline ends. The CDR3 contains 15 residues. This CDR3 is CASSVNGITVYEQYF. DNA for the CDR3: TGTGCCAGCAGCGTTAACGGGATAACAGTCTACGAGCAGTACTTC.

The chain links TRBV29-1 to TRBJ2-3; TRBD1 matches at 8 bases. CDR1 and CDR2 from the germline V gene are SQVTM and ANQGSEA. V trimming: 4 bases; J trimming: 2 bases; junction bases outside the gene matches: 5. This CDR3 has 14 residues. The CDR3: CSVGTGMVTDTQYF. The CDR3 coding sequence is TGCAGCGTTGGGACAGGGATGGTCACAGATACGCAGTATTTT.

The chain couples TRBV10-2 to TRBJ1-5; D call uncertain. Germline CDR1 is WSHSY and CDR2 is SAAADI. There are 15 residues in the CDR3. V was clipped by 0 bases and J by 4 bases, with 10 bases between them. CDR3 in DNA: TGCGCCAGCAGTGAGTCGATGGGCTCGAATCAGCCCCAGCATTTT. Its translation is CASSESMGSNQPQHF.

This clone was seen only once. The chain recombines TRBV5-1 with TRBJ1-2, with 11 positions matching TRBD1. In germline, CDR1 is SGHRS, CDR2 YFSETQ. The CDR3 runs 15 residues. V lost 2 bases and J lost 6; bases outside the gene matches: 6. The CDR3 DNA sequence: TGCGCCAGCAGCTTACTCGGACAGGGGGCCGATGGCTACACCTTC. Translating it yields CASSLLGQGADGYTF.

The chain links TRBV18 to TRBJ2-3; D unclear. Germline CDR1 reads KGHSH; CDR2 reads LQKENI. The V end was cut by 4 bases, the J end by 5 bases, with 10 bases between. This CDR3 spans 13 amino acids. In nucleotides, the CDR3 is TGTGCCAGCTCACAATCCAACGGAGATACGCAGTATTTT. Encoded protein: CASSQSNGDTQYF.

The V and J genes are TRBV14 and TRBJ2-1; D is perhaps TRBD1 (5 bases). Trimming removed 0 bases from V and 8 bases from J, with 14 bases in between. The germline gives CDR1 SGHDN, CDR2 FVKESK. This CDR3 has 15 amino acids. The CDR3 protein is CASSQEWGPLDEQFF. Written as DNA, the CDR3 is TGTGCCAGCAGCCAAGAATGGGGCCCCCTCGATGAGCAGTTCTTC.